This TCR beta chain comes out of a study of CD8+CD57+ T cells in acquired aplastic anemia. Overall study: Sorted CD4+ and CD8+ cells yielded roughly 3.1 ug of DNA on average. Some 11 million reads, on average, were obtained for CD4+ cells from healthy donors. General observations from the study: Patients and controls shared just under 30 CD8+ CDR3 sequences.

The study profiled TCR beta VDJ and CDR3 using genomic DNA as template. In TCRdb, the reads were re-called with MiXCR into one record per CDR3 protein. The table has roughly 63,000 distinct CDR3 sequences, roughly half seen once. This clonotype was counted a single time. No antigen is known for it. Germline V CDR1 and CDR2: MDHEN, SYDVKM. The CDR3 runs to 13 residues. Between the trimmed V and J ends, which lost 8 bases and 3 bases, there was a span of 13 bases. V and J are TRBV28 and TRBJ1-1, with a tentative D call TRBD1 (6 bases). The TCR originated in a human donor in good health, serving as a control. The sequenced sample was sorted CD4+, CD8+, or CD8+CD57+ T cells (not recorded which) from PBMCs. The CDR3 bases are TGTGCCAGCTGGACGGGGGCCCACACTGAAGCTTTCTTT. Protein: CASWTGAHTEAFF.